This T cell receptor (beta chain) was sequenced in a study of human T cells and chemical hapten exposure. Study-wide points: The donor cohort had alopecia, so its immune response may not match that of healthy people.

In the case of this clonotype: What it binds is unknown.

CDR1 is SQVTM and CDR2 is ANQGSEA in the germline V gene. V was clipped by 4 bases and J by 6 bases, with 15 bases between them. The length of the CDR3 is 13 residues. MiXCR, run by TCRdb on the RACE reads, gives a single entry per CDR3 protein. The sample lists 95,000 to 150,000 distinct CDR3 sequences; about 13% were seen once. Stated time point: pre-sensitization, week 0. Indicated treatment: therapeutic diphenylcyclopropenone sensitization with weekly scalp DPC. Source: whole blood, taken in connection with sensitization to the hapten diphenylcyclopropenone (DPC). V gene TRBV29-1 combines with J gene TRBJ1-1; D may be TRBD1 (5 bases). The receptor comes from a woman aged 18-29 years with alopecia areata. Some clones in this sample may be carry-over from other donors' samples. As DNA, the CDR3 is TGCAGCGTTGGACGGGGGTCGGTGGCTGAAGCTTTCTTT. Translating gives CSVGRGSVAEAFF.